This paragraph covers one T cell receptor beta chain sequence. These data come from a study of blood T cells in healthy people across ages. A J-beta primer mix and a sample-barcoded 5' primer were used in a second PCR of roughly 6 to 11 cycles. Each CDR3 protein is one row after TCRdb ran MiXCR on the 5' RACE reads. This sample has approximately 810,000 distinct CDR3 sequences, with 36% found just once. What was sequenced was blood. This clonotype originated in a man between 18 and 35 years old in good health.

This CDR3 reads CASRAAAEKLFF. The CDR3 nucleotides are TGTGCCAGCCGGGCGGCGGCGGAAAAACTGTTTTTT. V usage is TRBV21-1 and J usage is TRBJ1-4; TRBD1, the D gene given by the table, was not confirmed from the DNA. TRBV21-1 is deemed a pseudogene. CDR3 length: 12 residues.